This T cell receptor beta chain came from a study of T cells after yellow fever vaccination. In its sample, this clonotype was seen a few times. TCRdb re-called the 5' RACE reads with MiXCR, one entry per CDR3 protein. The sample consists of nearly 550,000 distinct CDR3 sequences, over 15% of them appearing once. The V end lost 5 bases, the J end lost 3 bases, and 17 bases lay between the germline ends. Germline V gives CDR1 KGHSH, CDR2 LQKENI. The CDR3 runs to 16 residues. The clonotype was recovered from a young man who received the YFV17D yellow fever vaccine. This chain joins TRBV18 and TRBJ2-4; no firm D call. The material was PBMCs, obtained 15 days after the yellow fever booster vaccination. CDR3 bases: TGTGCCAGCTCAGACGCTGTCTCTTTAGGCAAAAACATTCAGTACTTC. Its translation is CASSDAVSLGKNIQYF.